A single sample is the source of the 31 T cell receptor beta chains below, sequenced in a study of control samples from healthy donors and cancer patients. Generated by immunoSEQ multiplex PCR, the TCRdb table keeps only in-frame clones and is missing some. The sample lists tens of thousands of clones; approximately 88% were seen once. The specimen was blood. These receptors originate from a man aged 45-65 years in good health.

V usage is TRBV7-9 and J usage is TRBJ2-7; tentatively, D is TRBD2 (5 bases). From germline, CDR1 is SEHNR and CDR2 FQNEAQ (reference sequence). There are 14 residues in the CDR3. The V end lost 5 bases, the J end lost 2 bases, and 13 bases lay between the germline ends. The DNA for the CDR3 is TGTGCCAGCAGCCCGGGGAGCGGACCCTACGAGCAGTACTTC. It translates to CASSPGSGPYEQYF. Complete variable domain (other parts from reference TRBV7-9 and TRBJ2-7): DTGVSQNPRHKITKRGQNVTFRCDPISEHNRLYWYRQTLGQGPEFLTYFQNEAQLEKSRLLSDRFSAERPKGSFSTLEIQRTEQGDSAMYLCASSPGSGPYEQYFGPGTRLTVT.

The CDR3: CASSDRVQNTNEQFF. The CDR3 nucleotides read TGTGCCAGCAGCGACCGGGTTCAAAACACCAATGAGCAGTTCTTC. This chain uses TRBV3-1 (or the pseudogene TRBV3-2) with TRBJ2-1; D gene uncertain. V lost 5 bases to trimming and J lost 6 bases, with 17 bases between them. This CDR3 has 15 residues. CDR1 and CDR2 (germline): LGHDT, YNNKEL (reference sequence).

The chain carries TRBV10-1 and TRBJ1-6, with 7 bases that match TRBD1. V trimming: 3 bases; J trimming: 9 bases; junction bases outside the gene matches: 11. Germline V lookup: CDR1 WNHNN, CDR2 SYGVQD (reference sequence). There are 16 residues in the CDR3. CDR3 bases: TGCGCCAGCAGTGATAGGATCACAGGGGTACGTTCACCCCTCCACTTT. Translating it yields CASSDRITGVRSPLHF.

The chain joins TRBV5-1 to TRBJ1-5, with D unresolved. Trimming pared 0 bases from V and 0 bases from J, leaving 10 bases between. The CDR3 loop spans 16 amino acids. The germline V gene has CDR1 SGHRS and CDR2 YFSETQ. The CDR3 sequence is CASSLGGPASNQPQHF. The CDR3 bases are TGCGCCAGCAGCTTGGGAGGGCCCGCTAGCAATCAGCCCCAGCATTTT.

The chain employs TRBV10-3 and TRBJ2-3, with 7 bases fitting TRBD1. The J segment lost 0 bases and the V segment lost 4 bases, leaving 4 bases of the junction unmatched. Germline CDR1 is ENHRY and CDR2 is SYGVKD. This CDR3 is 15 amino acids long. The CDR3 loop is CAISVGGASTDTQYF. CDR3 sequence (DNA): TGTGCCATCAGTGTAGGGGGCGCGAGCACAGATACGCAGTATTTT.

The chain employs TRBV6-2 or TRBV6-3 and TRBJ2-1, with 12 bases matching TRBD2. The CDR3 consists of 15 residues. CDR1 and CDR2 from the germline V gene are MNHEY and SVGEGT. Germline trimming cut 5 bases from V and 7 bases from J; bases unmatched to any gene: 6. The CDR3 is CASSKLAGGGNEQFF. DNA of the CDR3: TGTGCCAGCAGTAAGCTAGCGGGAGGGGGAAATGAGCAGTTCTTC.

The chain couples TRBV5-1 to TRBJ1-2, with 11 bases that match TRBD1. This CDR3 region has 14 residues. Germline V gene data show CDR1 as SGHRS and CDR2 as YFSETQ. The ends lost 4 bases at V and 6 bases at J; junction bases unmatched: 5. The chain's CDR3 is CASSGQGAGDGYTF. The CDR3 nucleotides read TGCGCCAGCAGCGGACAGGGGGCGGGGGATGGCTACACCTTC.

This rearrangement joins TRBV7-2 to TRBJ1-4, with D possibly matching TRBD1 (6 bases). The length of the CDR3 is 15 residues. Trimming stripped 5 bases from V and 6 bases from J, with 16 bases between. Germline-derived CDR1 and CDR2 are SGHTA and FQGNSA. The CDR3: CASSLIRDNHEKLFF. The CDR3 bases are TGTGCCAGCAGCCTGATCCGGGACAATCATGAAAAACTGTTTTTT.

This clone was seen only once. This chain uses TRBV24-1 with TRBJ1-3, with 7 bases aligning to TRBD1. The CDR3 runs to 18 residues. Per germline, CDR1 KGHDR and CDR2 SFDVKD. Losses at the gene ends were 0 bases for V and 9 bases for J; bases not matched to a gene: 16. This CDR3 is CATSDLSPPGTRQGTIYF. The CDR3 DNA is TGTGCCACCAGTGATTTGTCCCCACCCGGGACACGACAGGGCACCATATATTTT.

CDR3 residues: CASSAQGGVETQYF. The CDR3 nucleotides read TGTGCCAGCAGCGCGCAGGGGGGAGTGGAGACCCAGTACTTC. The chain joins TRBV28 to TRBJ2-5; a possible D gene is TRBD1 (7 bases). This CDR3 contains 14 residues. V was clipped by 6 bases and J by 5 bases, with 16 bases between them. Germline-derived CDR1 and CDR2 are MDHEN and SYDVKM.

This clone was seen once. The CDR3 loop is CAWTSGYQETQYF. The DNA of the CDR3 is TGTGCCTGGACTAGCGGGTACCAAGAGACCCAGTACTTC. V usage is TRBV30 and J usage is TRBJ2-5, with 8 bases matching TRBD2. Germline CDR1 reads GTSNPN; CDR2 reads SVGIG (reference sequence). The V segment lost 4 bases and the J segment 0 bases; nucleotides outside the gene matches: 1. CDR3 length equals 13 residues.

This clone was recorded only once. The chain couples TRBV7-2 to TRBJ2-3, with a weak D call TRBD1 (6 bases). Trimming took 8 bases from V and 3 from J, leaving 18 bases between them. This CDR3 spans 15 amino acids. CDR1 is SGHTA, CDR2 FQGNSA, per germline. CDR3 region: CASRGGRDLTDTQYF. CDR3 DNA: TGTGCCAGCCGAGGGGGAAGGGATTTGACAGATACGCAGTATTTT.

The chain is built from TRBV5-6 and TRBJ2-3; the D gene is possibly TRBD2 (5 bases). The CDR3 contains 16 residues. Trimming left V 2 bases short and J 0 bases short, with 13 bases between. Germline lookup yields CDR1 SGHDT and CDR2 YYEEEE. The DNA for the CDR3 is TGTGCCAGCAGCTTTAGTGCGGGTTTCAGCACAGATACGCAGTATTTT. Amino acids: CASSFSAGFSTDTQYF.

The rearrangement links TRBV5-6 to TRBJ2-1, with 8 bases lining up with TRBD2. Germline trimming cut 2 bases from V and 5 bases from J; bases unmatched to any gene: 15. The germline V gene has CDR1 SGHDT and CDR2 YYEEEE. There are 18 residues in the CDR3. CDR3 in DNA: TGTGCCAGCAGCTTATCTCGGGCGGGAGGAGGGCTTGACAATGAGCAGTTCTTC. It translates to CASSLSRAGGGLDNEQFF.

The chain couples TRBV6-1 to TRBJ2-7; 8 nucleotides align to TRBD2. The CDR3 consists of 15 residues. J gave up 6 bases and V 2 bases, and 9 bases lay outside the gene matches. The germline gives CDR1 MNHNS, CDR2 SASEGT. CDR3 bases: TGTGCCAGCAGTGAAACACGGGCGGGGGGTTTCGAGCAGTACTTC. This gives the protein CASSETRAGGFEQYF.

CDR3 nucleotides: TGTGCCAGCAATGTCTTGCAGGGAGGGGATGGCTACACCTTC. Its translation is CASNVLQGGDGYTF. This chain links TRBV6-5 with TRBJ1-2; a weak D match, TRBD1 (5 bases). The CDR3 extends over 14 amino acids. V lost 7 bases to trimming and J lost 6 bases, with 18 bases between them. Germline CDR1 and CDR2: MNHEY and SVGAGI.

The rearrangement links TRBV19 to TRBJ2-2; D is perhaps TRBD2 (6 bases). This CDR3 has 18 residues. Trimming took off 0 bases at V and 5 bases at J, with 19 bases between the two ends. In germline, CDR1 is LNHDA, CDR2 SQIVND (reference sequence). The CDR3 nucleotides are TGTGCCAGTAGTATAGATGAGGTTTTAGCGGTTAAGACCGGGGAGCTGTTTTTT. This translates into CASSIDEVLAVKTGELFF.

The chain links TRBV9 to TRBJ1-4; 12 nucleotides align to TRBD1. This CDR3 has 15 residues. CDR1 is SGDLS and CDR2 is YYNGEE in the germline V gene. The V gene end was trimmed by 3 bases and the J gene end by 8 bases; junction bases not matched to a gene: 5. CDR3 sequence (DNA): TGTGCCAGCAGCGCCGGGACAGGGGGCAGGGAAAAACTGTTTTTT. Protein sequence: CASSAGTGGREKLFF.

This chain uses TRBV6-2 or TRBV6-3 with TRBJ2-7, with 10 bases identical to TRBD1. V was clipped by 5 bases and J by 2 bases; unmatched bases: 12. This CDR3 region has 17 residues. Germline V gene lookup returns CDR1 MNHEY and CDR2 SVGEGT. CDR3: CASSANPGQGFTYEQYF. The CDR3 DNA is TGTGCCAGCAGTGCCAACCCGGGACAGGGGTTCACCTACGAGCAGTACTTC.

The chain carries TRBV11-3 and TRBJ2-1; D possibly corresponds to TRBD1 (5 bases). CDR1 is SGHNT and CDR2 is YENEEA in the germline V gene. The CDR3 has 12 residues. Trimming removed 4 bases at V and 5 bases at J, with 6 bases between. The CDR3: CASSSQDNEQFF. In DNA form, the CDR3 reads TGTGCCAGCAGCTCACAGGACAATGAGCAGTTCTTC.

This chain joins TRBV12-5 and TRBJ1-2, with TRBD1 identical over 10 bases. This CDR3 is 13 amino acids long. The germline V gene encodes CDR1 LGHNT and CDR2 FRNRAP. Trimming cost V 7 bases and J 6 bases; bases outside gene matches: 5. The CDR3 reads CASAAGTGDGYTF. The CDR3 coding sequence is TGTGCTAGTGCAGCCGGGACAGGGGATGGCTACACCTTC.

V and J are TRBV28 and TRBJ2-1, with D perhaps TRBD2 (6 bases). Germline V gene data show CDR1 as MDHEN and CDR2 as SYDVKM. The CDR3 has 13 residues. V gave up 10 bases and J gave up 3 bases, with 13 bases separating them. The CDR3 sequence: CATLSSVYNEQFF. CDR3 DNA: TGTGCCACCCTCTCTAGCGTCTACAATGAGCAGTTCTTC.

The V call is TRBV6-6, the J call TRBJ2-3; a weak D match, TRBD1 (6 bases). Trimming took off 8 bases at V and 0 bases at J, with 15 bases between the two ends. This CDR3 is built from 15 residues. Germline CDR1 is MNHNY and CDR2 is SVGAGI (reference sequence). Written as DNA, the CDR3 is TGTGCCAGCCGACGGGACAAGCTTAGCACAGATACGCAGTATTTT. Translated, it gives CASRRDKLSTDTQYF.

The chain employs TRBV14 and TRBJ1-1, with D perhaps matching TRBD1 (6 bases). V was cut by 4 bases and J by 1 base, with 10 bases left in between. The CDR3 is 14 amino acids. Germline V gene sequence: CDR1 SGHDN, CDR2 FVKESK. CDR3 loop: CASSPGQTNTEAFF. For the CDR3, the DNA is TGTGCCAGCAGCCCCGGACAGACGAACACTGAAGCTTTCTTT.

This clone was counted only a few times. V usage is TRBV6-2 or TRBV6-3 and J usage is TRBJ1-1; D is unclear. Germline V CDR1 and CDR2: MNHEY, SVGEGT. The CDR3 runs 12 residues. V gave up 0 bases and J gave up 5 bases, with 4 bases separating them. The CDR3 DNA reads TGTGCCAGCAGTTACTCGGTGACTGAAGCTTTCTTT. It translates to CASSYSVTEAFF.

Here the CDR3 DNA reads TGTGCCACCAGTGACTGGAAGAGTGAGCAGTTCTTC. Its protein is CATSDWKSEQFF. The rearrangement uses TRBV24-1 and TRBJ2-1, with unresolved D. The V end lost 4 bases, the J end lost 9 bases, and 9 bases lay between the germline ends. The CDR3 loop spans 12 amino acids. The germline V gene encodes CDR1 KGHDR and CDR2 SFDVKD.

This chain links TRBV5-6 with TRBJ2-1; D might be TRBD1 (6 bases). V was pared by 2 bases and J by 9 bases, with 9 bases between. Germline-derived CDR1 and CDR2 are SGHDT and YYEEEE. The CDR3 length is 12 residues. DNA for the CDR3: TGTGCCAGCAGCTTACAGGGAACTGAGCAGTTCTTC. Translating gives CASSLQGTEQFF.

This clone has only a few counts. The genes are TRBV10-3 and TRBJ2-3, with 8 bases fitting TRBD2. Germline assignment: CDR1 ENHRY and CDR2 SYGVKD. There are 12 residues in the CDR3. Trimming cost V 6 bases and J 5 bases; bases outside gene matches: 1. The CDR3 sequence is CAISLAGDTQYF. Here the CDR3 DNA reads TGTGCCATCAGCCTAGCGGGAGATACGCAGTATTTT.

The gene calls are TRBV12-3 or TRBV12-4 and TRBJ2-1; tentative D call: TRBD1 (6 bases). Trimming removed 1 base at V and 13 bases at J, with 14 bases between. The CDR3 extends over 13 amino acids. CDR3 DNA sequence: TGTGCCAGCAGTTTAGGCGCCAGGGGAGAACAGTTCTTC. Translating gives CASSLGARGEQFF.

The sample holds a few counts of this clone. This chain connects TRBV23-1 to TRBJ2-3; D possibly uses TRBD1 or TRBD2 (5 bases each). TRBV23-1 is marked as an open reading frame, function uncertain. The CDR3 is 16 amino acids. V lost 0 bases, J lost 3 bases, and 13 bases lay in between. The CDR3 coding sequence is TGCGCCAGCAGTCAATCAGGGACCAGGCCTACAGATACGCAGTATTTT. The encoded protein is CASSQSGTRPTDTQYF.

The chain has TRBV3-1 (or the pseudogene TRBV3-2) and TRBJ2-5; D is perhaps TRBD1 (6 bases). V dropped 4 bases and J dropped 1 base, with 7 bases sitting between them. Per germline, CDR1 LGHDT and CDR2 YNNKEL (reference sequence). The CDR3 totals 13 residues. CDR3 DNA: TGTGCCAGCAGCCGGACAGTCCAAGAGACCCAGTACTTC. Translated, it gives CASSRTVQETQYF.